These T cell receptor beta chains were read from a single sample in a study of T cells in localized non-small cell lung cancer. Only in-frame clones appear in the TCRdb table, and some are missing; sequencing was by immunoSEQ multiplex PCR. The data show 45,000 to 70,000 clones, just over 85% seen once. The starting material was peripheral blood, obtained before any cancer treatment. The receptors come from a woman aged 35-75 years with stage I lung adenocarcinoma. The CDR3 runs from the conserved cysteine through the conserved F or W. D genes are given only for firm matches. Clone size is not always given. Where it is, it says once, few, many or a class for expanded clones.

v_gene	j_gene	abundance	d_gene	CDR3aa	CDR3nt
TRBV7-2	TRBJ1-3	.	TRBD1	CASSLDRGTGNTIYF	TGTGCCAGCAGCTTAGACAGGGGAACTGGAAACACCATATATTTT
TRBV5-5	TRBJ1-4	.	TRBD1	CASSLGGGGEKLFF	TGTGCCAGCAGCTTGGGAGGGGGCGGTGAAAAACTGTTTTTT
TRBV4-3	TRBJ2-1	.	.	CASSQADGGLQFF	TGCGCCAGCAGCCAAGCGGACGGGGGGCTGCAGTTCTTC
TRBV7-3	TRBJ1-1	.	.	CASSLSPNLNTEAFF	TGTGCCAGCAGCCTCTCCCCTAATTTGAACACTGAAGCTTTCTTT
TRBV7-6	TRBJ2-3	.	.	CASSSARLPDTQYF	TGTGCCAGCAGCTCAGCCAGGCTTCCAGATACGCAGTATTTT
TRBV9	TRBJ1-6	.	TRBD1	CASSPTQGAMRNSPLHF	TGTGCCAGCAGCCCCACACAGGGGGCGATGAGGAATTCACCCCTCCACTTT
TRBV30	TRBJ1-5	once	.	CAWSVQGNQPQHF	TGTGCCTGGAGTGTCCAGGGGAATCAGCCCCAGCATTTT
TRBV19	TRBJ1-5	.	.	CASSVTYRQSNQPQHF	TGTGCCAGTAGTGTCACTTACAGACAGAGCAATCAGCCCCAGCATTTT
TRBV19	TRBJ2-2	.	TRBD1	CASSSQGGAGRRELFF	TGTGCCAGTAGTTCACAGGGGGGCGCCGGTCGTCGGGAGCTGTTTTTT
TRBV14	TRBJ1-1	.	TRBD1	CASSQATGGLYTEAFF	TGTGCCAGCAGCCAGGCGACAGGGGGACTATACACTGAAGCTTTCTTT
TRBV27	TRBJ1-5	.	TRBD1	CASSLYSPGQGMGQPQHF	TGTGCCAGCAGTTTGTACTCACCGGGACAGGGTATGGGGCAGCCCCAGCATTTT
TRBV20-1	TRBJ2-1	.	.	CSARQDEQFF	TGCAGTGCTCGACAGGACGAGCAGTTCTTC
TRBV4-2	TRBJ2-7	.	TRBD1	CASSQDLGQLSYEQYF	TGTGCCAGCAGCCAAGACTTGGGACAGCTCTCCTACGAGCAGTACTTC
TRBV6-5	TRBJ1-6	.	.	CASSSPRGRNSPLHF	TGTGCCAGCAGTTCTCCGAGGGGCCGGAATTCACCCCTCCACTTT
TRBV5-1	TRBJ2-3	.	.	CASREGTDTQYF	TGCGCCAGCAGGGAGGGTACAGATACGCAGTATTTT
TRBV29-1	TRBJ1-1	once	TRBD1	CSVGQGGTEAFF	TGCAGCGTTGGACAGGGGGGCACTGAAGCTTTCTTT
TRBV9	TRBJ1-1	.	TRBD1	CASSVDPQGATVTEAFF	TGTGCCAGCAGCGTAGATCCACAGGGGGCAACGGTCACTGAAGCTTTCTTT
TRBV9	TRBJ1-6	.	.	CASTDTGTTNSPLHF	TGTGCCAGCACCGATACCGGGACAACTAATTCACCCCTCCACTTT
TRBV5-1	TRBJ1-2	.	.	CASSLTGFGDYGYTF	TGCGCCAGCAGCTTGACAGGGTTCGGGGACTATGGCTACACCTTC
TRBV19	TRBJ1-4	once	.	CASGSVRTNEKLFF	TGTGCCAGTGGGTCGGTAAGGACTAATGAAAAACTGTTTTTT
TRBV30	TRBJ2-2	.	.	CAWSVLEAGELFF	TGTGCCTGGAGTGTACTTGAGGCCGGGGAGCTGTTTTTT
TRBV4-3	TRBJ2-7	.	TRBD1	CASSQDATGGYEQYF	TGCGCCAGCAGCCAAGATGCGACAGGGGGCTACGAGCAGTACTTC
TRBV14	TRBJ1-4	few	.	CASSQYRAEKLFF	TGTGCCAGCAGCCAATACAGGGCTGAAAAACTGTTTTTT
TRBV27	TRBJ1-6	.	.	CASSLLGQRSPLHF	TGTGCCAGCAGTCTCCTGGGTCAGAGATCACCCCTCCACTTT
TRBV19	TRBJ1-4	.	.	CASSIVLYEKLFF	TGTGCCAGTAGTATAGTCCTGTATGAAAAACTGTTTTTT
TRBV5-3	TRBJ1-4	.	.	CARSPAGRQVATNEKLFF	TGTGCCAGAAGCCCGGCGGGACGGCAGGTCGCAACTAATGAAAAACTGTTTTTT
TRBV9	TRBJ1-6	.	.	CASSPQSDTLNSPLHF	TGTGCCAGCAGCCCCCAATCGGACACTTTAAATTCACCCCTCCACTTT
TRBV28	TRBJ1-1	.	.	CASSQWSGSNTEAFF	TGTGCCAGCAGCCAATGGTCGGGGTCTAACACTGAAGCTTTCTTT
TRBV30	TRBJ2-1	few	TRBD2	CAWNTGTSGANEQFF	TGTGCCTGGAATACCGGGACTAGCGGGGCCAATGAGCAGTTCTTC
TRBV7-6	TRBJ2-5	.	.	CASSSRDSTLETQYF	TGTGCCAGCAGCTCCCGGGACTCCACCCTTGAGACCCAGTACTTC
TRBV19	TRBJ1-4	once	.	CASSLQGTNEKLFF	TGTGCCAGTAGTTTACAGGGCACTAATGAAAAACTGTTTTTT
TRBV19	TRBJ1-5	few	TRBD1	CASNNRDRGLLTQPQHF	TGTGCCAGTAATAACCGGGACAGGGGTCTCCTAACCCAGCCCCAGCATTTT
TRBV9	TRBJ2-1	.	TRBD2	CASSVGSGGGGEQFF	TGTGCCAGCAGCGTAGGTAGCGGGGGGGGCGGAGAGCAGTTCTTC
TRBV6-5	TRBJ2-7	.	TRBD2	CASTGAGGFYEQYF	TGTGCCAGCACCGGGGCGGGGGGGTTTTACGAGCAGTACTTC
TRBV6-1	TRBJ1-2	.	.	CASSEGWGGYTF	TGTGCCAGCAGTGAGGGGTGGGGTGGCTACACCTTC
TRBV7-9	TRBJ1-1	.	.	CASSPYGLGGEGTEAFF	TGTGCCAGCAGCCCCTACGGTTTGGGGGGGGAAGGGACTGAAGCTTTCTTT
TRBV2	TRBJ2-7	.	.	CASSEQGIYEQYF	TGTGCCAGCAGTGAACAGGGGATCTACGAGCAGTACTTC
TRBV19	TRBJ2-5	once	.	CASSVRRDFQETQYF	TGTGCCAGTAGTGTTCGCCGGGACTTCCAAGAGACCCAGTACTTC
TRBV28	TRBJ1-1	.	.	CASSFLNTEAFF	TGTGCCAGCAGTTTTCTGAACACTGAAGCTTTCTTT
TRBV4-2	TRBJ1-6	.	.	CASSQESRQNSPLHF	TGTGCCAGCAGCCAAGAGTCCAGGCAGAATTCACCCCTCCACTTT
TRBV30	TRBJ1-1	.	TRBD1	CAWSVKGANTEAFF	TGTGCCTGGAGTGTAAAGGGGGCGAACACTGAAGCTTTCTTT
TRBV6-6	TRBJ2-1	.	.	CASTIRSSVNEQFF	TGTGCCAGCACCATACGCAGCAGCGTGAATGAGCAGTTCTTC
TRBV6-5	TRBJ1-1	.	TRBD1	CASSSPGQAIKAFF	TGTGCCAGCAGTTCTCCGGGACAGGCAATTAAAGCTTTCTTT
TRBV11-2	TRBJ2-5	.	.	CASSPFGLQETQYF	TGTGCCAGCAGCCCCTTTGGGCTTCAAGAGACCCAGTACTTC
TRBV5-1	TRBJ1-2	.	TRBD1	CASSLVGQGAPGYTF	TGCGCCAGCAGCTTGGTTGGACAGGGGGCGCCCGGCTACACCTTC
TRBV5-6	TRBJ2-3	few	.	CASSLDPDTQYF	TGTGCCAGCAGCTTGGACCCAGATACGCAGTATTTT
TRBV19	TRBJ2-1	few	.	CASSMATYNEQFF	TGTGCCAGTAGTATGGCCACCTACAATGAGCAGTTCTTC
TRBV18	TRBJ2-5	.	.	CASSRQETQYF	TGTGCCAGCTCACGCCAAGAGACCCAGTACTTC
TRBV11-2	TRBJ1-1	.	.	CASSLGGARNTEAFF	TGTGCCAGCAGCTTAGGAGGAGCGAGGAACACTGAAGCTTTCTTT
TRBV4-1	TRBJ1-1	.	.	CASSRIFPGSSNTEAFF	TGCGCCAGCAGCCGGATCTTCCCGGGCTCGTCGAACACTGAAGCTTTCTTT
TRBV9	TRBJ2-7	once	TRBD1	CASSDPLYRDSGTYEQYF	TGTGCCAGCAGCGATCCTCTCTACCGGGACAGTGGTACCTACGAGCAGTACTTC
TRBV4-2	TRBJ1-2	.	.	CASSQEGDSNYGYTF	TGTGCCAGCAGCCAAGAAGGAGATTCTAACTATGGCTACACCTTC
TRBV28	TRBJ2-7	.	TRBD2	CASSPPGTTPYEQYF	TGTGCCAGCAGTCCTCCGGGGACTACGCCCTACGAGCAGTACTTC
TRBV7-2	TRBJ2-3	once	.	CASSLGAGSFSTDTQYF	TGTGCCAGCAGCTTAGGTGCAGGGTCTTTTAGCACAGATACGCAGTATTTT
TRBV6-4	TRBJ2-3	.	TRBD2	CASKASGGTDTQYF	TGTGCCAGCAAGGCTAGCGGGGGCACAGATACGCAGTATTTT
TRBV7-2	TRBJ2-5	.	.	CASSPGVGRIQETQYF	TGTGCCAGCAGCCCGGGGGTGGGGCGAATACAAGAGACCCAGTACTTC
TRBV5-1	TRBJ2-1	.	.	CASSSPTVTSYNEQFF	TGCGCCAGCAGCTCTCCGACAGTGACCTCCTACAATGAGCAGTTCTTC
TRBV6-5	TRBJ1-4	.	TRBD1	CASRTTGAGEKLFF	TGTGCCAGCAGGACGACAGGGGCGGGGGAAAAACTGTTTTTT
TRBV30	TRBJ1-3	.	.	CAWSSGNTIYF	TGTGCCTGGTCCTCTGGAAACACCATATATTTT